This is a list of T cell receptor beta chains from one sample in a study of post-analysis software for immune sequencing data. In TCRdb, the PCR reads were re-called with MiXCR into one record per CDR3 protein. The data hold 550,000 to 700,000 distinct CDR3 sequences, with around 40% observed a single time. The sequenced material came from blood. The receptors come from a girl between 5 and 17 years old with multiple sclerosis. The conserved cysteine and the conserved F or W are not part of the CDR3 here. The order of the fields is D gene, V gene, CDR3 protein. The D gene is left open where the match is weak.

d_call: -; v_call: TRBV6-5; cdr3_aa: ASANEGLHNEQF
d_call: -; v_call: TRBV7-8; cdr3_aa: ASSLEHTEAF
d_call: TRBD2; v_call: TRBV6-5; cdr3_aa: ASSYSSLTTSGGRGSYEQY
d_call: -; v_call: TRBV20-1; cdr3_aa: SAHTRATDTQY
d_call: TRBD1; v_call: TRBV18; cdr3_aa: ASSTTGGKNEQY
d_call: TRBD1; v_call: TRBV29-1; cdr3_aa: SVETGGWREQY
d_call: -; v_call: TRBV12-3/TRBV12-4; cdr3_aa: ASILSGAGEAF
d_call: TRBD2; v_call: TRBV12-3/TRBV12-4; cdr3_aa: ASSPSGLAGGPSSYNEQF
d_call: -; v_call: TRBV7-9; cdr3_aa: ASSLATMSGPTDNEQF
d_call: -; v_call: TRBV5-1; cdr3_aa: ASSGTGTAYNSPLH
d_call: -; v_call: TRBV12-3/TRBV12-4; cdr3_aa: ASSPGPGELF
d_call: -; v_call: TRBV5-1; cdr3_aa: ASSPGDVPRDEQY
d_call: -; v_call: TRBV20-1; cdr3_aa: SATQGSGANVLT
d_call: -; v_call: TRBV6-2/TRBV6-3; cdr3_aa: ASSPSESYEQY
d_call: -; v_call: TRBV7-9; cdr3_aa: ASSFKSGTDTQY
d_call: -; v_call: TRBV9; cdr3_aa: ASSVGTGARDTQY
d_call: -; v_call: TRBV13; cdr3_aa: ASSLGPGVGQPQH
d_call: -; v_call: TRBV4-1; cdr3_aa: ASSQGPGRTINIQY
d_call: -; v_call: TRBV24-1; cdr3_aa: ATSDFRGYEQY
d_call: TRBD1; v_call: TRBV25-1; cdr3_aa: ASSGPTGFANVLT
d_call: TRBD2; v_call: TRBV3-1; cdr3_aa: ASSQIAGVSTDTQY
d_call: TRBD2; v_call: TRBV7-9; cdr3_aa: ASSLGGLADSYEQY
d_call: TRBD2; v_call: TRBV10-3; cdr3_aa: ATSGLAGDQETQY
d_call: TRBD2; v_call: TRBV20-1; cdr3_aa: SACTSGAYNEQF
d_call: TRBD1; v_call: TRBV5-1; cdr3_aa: ASRKGQGANYGYT
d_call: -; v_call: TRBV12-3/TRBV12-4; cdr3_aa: ASSFLTETYTEAF
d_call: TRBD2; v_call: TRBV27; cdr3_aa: ASSPGVAGNTDTQY
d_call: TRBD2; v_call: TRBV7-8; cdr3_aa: ASSLDSSGTTASYNEQF
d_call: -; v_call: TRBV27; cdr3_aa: ASSSISGANVLT
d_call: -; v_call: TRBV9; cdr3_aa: ASSPPNGWGIQY
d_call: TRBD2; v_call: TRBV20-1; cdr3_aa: SARTPGLAGPTDTQY
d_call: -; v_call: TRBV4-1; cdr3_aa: ASSQADSNQPQH
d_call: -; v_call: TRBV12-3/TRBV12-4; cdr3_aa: ASSRKDYGYT
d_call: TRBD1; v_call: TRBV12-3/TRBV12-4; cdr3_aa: ASSLAGQGGAYEQY
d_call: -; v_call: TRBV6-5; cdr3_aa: ASSYKGDSNQPQH
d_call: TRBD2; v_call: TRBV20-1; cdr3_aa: SARDRLAAYNEQY
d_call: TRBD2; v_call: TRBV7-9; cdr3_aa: ASSLPPAGGQF
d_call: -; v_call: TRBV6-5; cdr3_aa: ASSYSVSGGREQY
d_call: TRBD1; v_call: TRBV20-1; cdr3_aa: SAWTGGNMNTEAF
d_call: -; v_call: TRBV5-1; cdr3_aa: ASSLVSGLAKNIQY
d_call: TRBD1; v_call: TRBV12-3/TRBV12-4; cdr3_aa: ASSLRDRGPDEQY
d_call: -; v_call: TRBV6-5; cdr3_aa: ASSYPGPRNEQY
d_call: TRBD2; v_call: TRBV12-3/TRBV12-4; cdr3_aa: ASSLDEGLAGSYNEQF
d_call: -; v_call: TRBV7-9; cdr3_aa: ASSSMRTATNTEAF
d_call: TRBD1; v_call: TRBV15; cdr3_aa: ATSRDLGQGLDPYGYT
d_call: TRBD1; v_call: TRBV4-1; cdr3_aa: ASSQRTGSDTEAF
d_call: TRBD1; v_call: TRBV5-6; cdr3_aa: ASSLGQGANQPQH
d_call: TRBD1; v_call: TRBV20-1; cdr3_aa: SARTGSYGYT
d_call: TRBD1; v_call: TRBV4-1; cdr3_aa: ASSQDIGGAGGDMNTEAF
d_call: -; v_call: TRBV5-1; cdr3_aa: ASTRGGYSYNEQF
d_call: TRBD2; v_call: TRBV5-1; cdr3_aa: ASSVSGGDQNEQY
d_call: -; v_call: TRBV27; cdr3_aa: ASSPWSRVGTDTQY
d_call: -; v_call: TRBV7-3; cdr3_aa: ASSLSARRDSPLH
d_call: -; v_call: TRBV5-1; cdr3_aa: ASTRINLDNEQF
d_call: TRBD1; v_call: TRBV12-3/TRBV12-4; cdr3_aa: ASTLTGAMTDTQY
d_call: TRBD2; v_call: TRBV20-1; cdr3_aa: SASKGGVNNEQF
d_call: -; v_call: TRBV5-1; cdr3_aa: ASSLSQANEQF
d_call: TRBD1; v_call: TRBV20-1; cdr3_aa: SAKDRVFTDTQY